Listed here is a single TCR beta chain. Antigen unknown. The sample belongs to a study of post-analysis software for immune sequencing data. General study results and limits: Among several TRBV segments more frequent in patients than controls were TRBV5-6, TRBV5-1 and TRBV20-1. Controls had significantly higher normalized Chao1 diversity than multiple sclerosis patients.

Unique molecular identifiers tagged the TCR beta cDNA libraries. TCRdb reprocessed the PCR reads via MiXCR and lists one record per CDR3 protein. The table lists approximately 730,000 distinct CDR3 sequences, 46% of them singletons. V gave up 1 base and J gave up 5 bases, with 16 bases separating them. Germline CDR1 and CDR2: SGHTA and FQGNSA. This CDR3 has 16 amino acids. Source material: blood. The chain couples TRBV7-2 to TRBJ2-3, with D perhaps being TRBD1 or TRBD2 (6 bases each). The source of this sequence is a girl aged 5 to 17 with multiple sclerosis. The CDR3 DNA is TGTGCCAGCAGCTTAGGAGGAGGGGGTTGGATAGATACGCAGTATTTT. Translated, it gives CASSLGGGGWIDTQYF. The full variable domain, with the rest looked up from reference TRBV7-2 and TRBJ2-3, is GAGVSQSPSNKVTEKGKDVELRCDPISGHTALYWYRQSLGQGLEFLIYFQGNSAPDKSGLPSDRFSAERTGGSVSTLTIQRTQQEDSAVYLCASSLGGGGWIDTQYFGPGTRLTVL.